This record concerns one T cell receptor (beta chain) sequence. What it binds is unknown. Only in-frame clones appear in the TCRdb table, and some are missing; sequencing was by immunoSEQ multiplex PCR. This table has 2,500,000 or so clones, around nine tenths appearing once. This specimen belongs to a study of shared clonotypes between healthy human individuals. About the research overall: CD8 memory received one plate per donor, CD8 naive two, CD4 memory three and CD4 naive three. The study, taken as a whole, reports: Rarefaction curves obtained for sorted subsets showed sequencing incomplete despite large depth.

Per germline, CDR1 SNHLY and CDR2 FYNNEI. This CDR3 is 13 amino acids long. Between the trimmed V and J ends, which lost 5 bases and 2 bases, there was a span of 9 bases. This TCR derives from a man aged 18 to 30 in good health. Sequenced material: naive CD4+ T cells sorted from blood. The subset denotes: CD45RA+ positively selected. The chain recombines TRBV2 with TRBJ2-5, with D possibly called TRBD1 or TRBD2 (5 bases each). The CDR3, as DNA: TGTGCCAGCAGTAGGGGACGGCAAGAGACCCAGTACTTC. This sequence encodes CASSRGRQETQYF. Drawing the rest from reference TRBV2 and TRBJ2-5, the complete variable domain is EPEVTQTPSHQVTQMGQEVILRCVPISNHLYFYWYRQILGQKVEFLVSFYNNEISEKSEIFDDQFSVERPDGSNFTLKIRSTKLEDSAMYFCASSRGRQETQYFGPGTRLLVL.